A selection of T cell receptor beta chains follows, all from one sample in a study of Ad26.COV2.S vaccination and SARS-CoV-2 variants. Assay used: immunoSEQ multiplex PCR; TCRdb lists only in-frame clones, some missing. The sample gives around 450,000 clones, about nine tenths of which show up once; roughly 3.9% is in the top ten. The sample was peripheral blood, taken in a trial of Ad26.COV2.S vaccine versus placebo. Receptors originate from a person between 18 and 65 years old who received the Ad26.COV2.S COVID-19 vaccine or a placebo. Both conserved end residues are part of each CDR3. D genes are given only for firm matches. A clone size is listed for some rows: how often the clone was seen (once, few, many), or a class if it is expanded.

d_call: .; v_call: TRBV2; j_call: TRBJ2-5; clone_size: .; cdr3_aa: CASSGQQETQYF; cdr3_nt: TGTGCCAGCAGTGGACAGCAAGAGACCCAGTACTTC
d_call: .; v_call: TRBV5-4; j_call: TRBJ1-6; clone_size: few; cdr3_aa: CASSPSYRDNSPLHF; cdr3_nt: TGTGCCAGCAGCCCAAGCTACAGGGATAATTCACCCCTCCACTTT
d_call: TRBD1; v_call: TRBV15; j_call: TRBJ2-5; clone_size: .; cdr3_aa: CATSSGTGMQETQYF; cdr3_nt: TGTGCCACCAGCAGTGGGACAGGGATGCAAGAGACCCAGTACTTC
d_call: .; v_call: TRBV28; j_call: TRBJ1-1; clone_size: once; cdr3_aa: CASSFAPNTEAFF; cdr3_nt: TGTGCCAGCAGTTTTGCACCGAACACTGAAGCTTTCTTT
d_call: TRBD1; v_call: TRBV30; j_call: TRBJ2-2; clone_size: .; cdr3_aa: CAWRTGLNTGELFF; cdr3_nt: TGTGCCTGGAGGACAGGGCTTAACACCGGGGAGCTGTTTTTT
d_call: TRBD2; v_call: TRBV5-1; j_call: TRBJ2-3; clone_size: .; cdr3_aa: CASSLFSGSVTDTQYF; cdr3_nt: TGCGCCAGCAGCTTATTTAGCGGGAGTGTCACAGATACGCAGTATTTT
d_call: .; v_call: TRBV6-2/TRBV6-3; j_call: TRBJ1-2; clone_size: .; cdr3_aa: CASSYSENYGYTF; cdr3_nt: TGTGCCAGCAGTTACTCAGAGAACTATGGCTACACCTTC
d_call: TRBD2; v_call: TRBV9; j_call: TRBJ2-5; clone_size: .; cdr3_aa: CASSVRGGFQETQYF; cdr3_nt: TGTGCCAGCAGCGTCCGGGGAGGGTTCCAAGAGACCCAGTACTTC
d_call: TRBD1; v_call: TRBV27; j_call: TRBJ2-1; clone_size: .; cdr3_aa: CASTLMTLRDRDNEQFF; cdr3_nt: TGTGCCAGCACCTTAATGACGCTCCGGGACAGGGACAATGAGCAGTTCTTC
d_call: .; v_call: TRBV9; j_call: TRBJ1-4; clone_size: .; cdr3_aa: CASSPTRGGVEKLFF; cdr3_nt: TGTGCCAGCAGCCCTACCCGGGGGGGAGTGGAAAAACTGTTTTTT
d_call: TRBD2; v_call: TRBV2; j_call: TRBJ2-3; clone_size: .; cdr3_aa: CAGRGSGRIRAPDTQYF; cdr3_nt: TGTGCCGGCCGGGGTAGCGGGAGGATACGGGCACCAGATACGCAGTATTTT
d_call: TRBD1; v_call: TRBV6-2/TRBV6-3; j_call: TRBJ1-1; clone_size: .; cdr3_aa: CASSPQGAVTEAFF; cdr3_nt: TGTGCCAGCAGTCCACAGGGGGCTGTCACTGAAGCTTTCTTT
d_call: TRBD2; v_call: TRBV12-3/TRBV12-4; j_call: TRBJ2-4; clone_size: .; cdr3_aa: CASSLGLADIQYF; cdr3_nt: TGTGCCAGCAGTTTAGGTCTAGCGGACATTCAGTACTTC
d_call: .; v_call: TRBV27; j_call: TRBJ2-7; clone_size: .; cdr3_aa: CASSLFATQGEQYF; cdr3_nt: TGTGCCAGCAGTTTATTTGCTACTCAGGGCGAGCAGTACTTC
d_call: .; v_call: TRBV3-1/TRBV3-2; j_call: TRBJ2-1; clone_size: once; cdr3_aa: CASSQVGGSYNEQFF; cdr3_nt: TGTGCCAGCAGCCAAGTTGGGGGATCCTACAATGAGCAGTTCTTC
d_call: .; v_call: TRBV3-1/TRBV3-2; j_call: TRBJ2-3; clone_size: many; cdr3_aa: CASSPRRGLGTQYF; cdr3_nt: TGTGCCAGCAGCCCCCGGAGGGGGCTCGGTACGCAGTATTTT
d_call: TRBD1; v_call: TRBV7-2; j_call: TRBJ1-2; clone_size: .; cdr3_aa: CASSLVGTGKDGYTF; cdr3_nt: TGTGCCAGCAGCTTAGTCGGGACAGGGAAAGATGGCTACACCTTC
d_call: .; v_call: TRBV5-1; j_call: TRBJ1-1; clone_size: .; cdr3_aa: CASSPDVVLEGTEAFF; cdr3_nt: TGCGCCAGCAGCCCGGACGTCGTTTTGGAGGGCACTGAAGCTTTCTTT
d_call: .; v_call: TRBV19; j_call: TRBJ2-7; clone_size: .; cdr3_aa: CASSNQAGGTYEQYF; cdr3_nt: TGTGCCAGTAGTAACCAGGCAGGGGGGACCTACGAGCAGTACTTC
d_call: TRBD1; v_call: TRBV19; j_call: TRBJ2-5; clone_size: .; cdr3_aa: CASSTGGLETQYF; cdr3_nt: TGTGCCAGTAGTACAGGGGGTCTGGAGACCCAGTACTTC
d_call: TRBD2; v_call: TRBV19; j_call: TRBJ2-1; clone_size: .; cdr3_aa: CASSIGGLAHNEQFF; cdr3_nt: TGTGCCAGTAGTATAGGCGGACTAGCTCACAATGAGCAGTTCTTC
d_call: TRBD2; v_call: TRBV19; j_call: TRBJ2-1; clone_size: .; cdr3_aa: CASTTRSGGSSYNEQFF; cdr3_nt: TGTGCCAGTACCACACGAAGCGGGGGCAGCTCCTACAATGAGCAGTTCTTC
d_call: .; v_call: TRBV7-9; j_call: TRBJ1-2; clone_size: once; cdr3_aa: CASSLSNYGYTF; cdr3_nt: TGTGCCAGCAGCTTATCTAACTATGGCTACACCTTC
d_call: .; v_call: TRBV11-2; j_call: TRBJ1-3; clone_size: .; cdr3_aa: CASSPRTVSGNTIYF; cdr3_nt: TGTGCCAGCAGCCCCCGGACAGTATCTGGAAACACCATATATTTT
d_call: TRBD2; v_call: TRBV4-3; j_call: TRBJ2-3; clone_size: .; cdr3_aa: CASSQGASGSTDTQYF; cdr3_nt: TGCGCCAGCAGCCAAGGCGCTAGCGGGAGCACAGATACGCAGTATTTT
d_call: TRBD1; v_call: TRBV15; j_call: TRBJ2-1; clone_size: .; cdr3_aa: CATSSDRATDNEQFF; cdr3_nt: TGTGCCACCAGCAGTGACAGGGCAACAGACAATGAGCAGTTCTTC
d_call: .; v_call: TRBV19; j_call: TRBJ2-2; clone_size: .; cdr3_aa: CASSMASPGELFF; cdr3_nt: TGTGCCAGTAGTATGGCTAGTCCCGGGGAGCTGTTTTTT
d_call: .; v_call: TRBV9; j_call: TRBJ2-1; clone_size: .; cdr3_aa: CASSVAIWADSYNEQFF; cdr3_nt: TGTGCCAGCAGCGTAGCTATTTGGGCGGACTCCTACAATGAGCAGTTCTTC
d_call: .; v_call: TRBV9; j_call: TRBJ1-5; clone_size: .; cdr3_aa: CASSLTGGQPQHF; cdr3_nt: TGTGCCAGCAGCCTCACAGGTGGCCAGCCCCAGCATTTT
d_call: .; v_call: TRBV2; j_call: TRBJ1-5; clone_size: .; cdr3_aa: CASSEEQNQPQHF; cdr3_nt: TGTGCCAGCAGTGAAGAACAGAATCAGCCCCAGCATTTT
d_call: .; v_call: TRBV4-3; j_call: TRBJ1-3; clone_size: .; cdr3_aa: CASSQAVGSGNTIYF; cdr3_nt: TGCGCCAGCAGCCAAGCGGTCGGCTCTGGAAACACCATATATTTT
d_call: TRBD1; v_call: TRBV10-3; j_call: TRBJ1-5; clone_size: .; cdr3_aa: CAISEGQGGNQPQHF; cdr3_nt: TGTGCCATCAGTGAGGGACAGGGTGGCAATCAGCCCCAGCATTTT